The 7 T cell receptor beta chains reported below all come from one sample, sequenced in a study of shared clonotypes between healthy human individuals. Assay: immunoSEQ multiplex PCR; the TCRdb copy retains only in-frame clones and omits some. The data show some 500,000 clones, 95% to 96% seen once. Input material: naive CD4+ T cells sorted from blood. Subset: CD45RA+ positively selected. These receptors all come from a woman in her thirties in good health.

This chain connects TRBV27 to TRBJ2-7, with 7 bases that match TRBD2. From germline, CDR1 is MNHEY and CDR2 SMNVEV (reference sequence). This CDR3 is built from 14 residues. The ends lost 3 bases at V and 3 bases at J; junction bases unmatched: 5. The CDR3 sequence: CASSFLERGYEQYF. The CDR3 bases are TGTGCCAGCAGTTTTCTGGAGCGGGGCTACGAGCAGTACTTC.

The chain carries TRBV6-1 and TRBJ2-5; D is ambiguous. Germline CDR1 reads MNHNS; CDR2 reads SASEGT. This CDR3 comprises 14 residues. The V gene lost 3 bases and the J gene lost 7 bases, with 15 bases spanning the gap. In DNA form, the CDR3 reads TGTGCCAGCAGTGACGATAGGATTTTCGGGACCCAGTACTTC. This translates into CASSDDRIFGTQYF.

The chain recombines TRBV5-1 with TRBJ2-2; D remains ambiguous. V was trimmed by 2 bases and J by 6 bases, leaving 11 bases between them. Germline CDR1 SGHRS, CDR2 YFSETQ. The CDR3 totals 14 residues. The CDR3 is CASSFSHESGELFF. As DNA, the CDR3 is TGCGCCAGCAGCTTCAGCCATGAGTCCGGGGAGCTGTTTTTT.

The rearrangement uses TRBV19 and TRBJ1-5; 7 nucleotides match TRBD1. The V gene's germline CDR1 is LNHDA and CDR2 SQIVND (reference sequence). Germline trimming cut 8 bases from V and 7 bases from J; bases unmatched to any gene: 14. This CDR3 contains 15 residues. CDR3 DNA sequence: TGTGCCAGTGATCGAGTGGGGCAGGGGGTACAGCCCCAGCATTTT. It yields the protein CASDRVGQGVQPQHF.

The chain recombines TRBV30 with TRBJ2-7, with D unclear. V was trimmed by 3 bases and J by 0 bases, leaving 12 bases between them. The CDR3 extends over 14 amino acids. The germline gives CDR1 GTSNPN, CDR2 SVGIG (reference sequence). CDR3 sequence: CAWRTRLDSYEQYF. As DNA, the CDR3 is TGTGCCTGGAGGACGCGACTGGACTCCTACGAGCAGTACTTC.

The chain recombines TRBV5-1 with TRBJ2-3; D unclear. This CDR3 spans 13 amino acids. Germline CDR1 is SGHRS and CDR2 is YFSETQ. V dropped 4 bases and J dropped 4 bases, with 10 bases sitting between them. The CDR3 here is CASSPPPSDTQYF. The CDR3 nucleotides are TGCGCCAGCAGCCCGCCACCTTCAGATACGCAGTATTTT.

V is TRBV5-4 and J is TRBJ2-5, with 8 nucleotides matching TRBD1. CDR3 length: 14 amino acids. With 4 bases clipped from V and 5 bases from J, the junction kept 7 bases outside the gene matches. Germline CDR1 is SGHNT and CDR2 is YYREEE (reference sequence). The CDR3 nucleotides read TGTGCCAGCAGCCTCCAGGGGGCGACGGAGACCCAGTACTTC. Translated: CASSLQGATETQYF.